In its sample, the clone carrying this T cell receptor (beta chain) was seen a few times. Sample-barcoded 5' priming and a J-beta primer mix drove a second PCR of roughly 6 to 12 cycles. A template-switch adaptor containing 12 random nucleotides labeled each cDNA molecule. TCRdb called the 5' RACE reads again in MiXCR, with one record for every CDR3 protein. The sample has over a million distinct CDR3 sequences; approximately 43% are singletons. The data derive from a study of blood T cells in healthy people across ages. Study-level information: There was about one barcoded beta molecule captured by template switching per two T cells.

The origin of this receptor is a young woman in good health. The sample consisted of blood.

The chain's CDR3 is CASSVVGTSFTDTQYF. CDR3 DNA sequence: TGTGCCAGCAGCGTAGTGGGGACTAGCTTTACAGATACGCAGTATTTT. The chain joins TRBV9 to TRBJ2-3; 9 bases align to TRBD2. CDR3 size: 16 residues. From germline, CDR1 is SGDLS and CDR2 YYNGEE. V lost 0 bases, J lost 3 bases, and 5 bases stayed unmatched.